These 8 T cell receptor beta chains were all obtained from the same sample, sequenced in a study of blood T cell repertoires in COVID-19. The assay was immunoSEQ multiplex PCR, and TCRdb's table has in-frame clones only and misses some. The top ten hold roughly 4.3% of the sample, which has about 110,000 clones, 84% seen once. The sample consisted of peripheral blood. The receptor source for this set is a human donor in a cohort sampled during active COVID-19.

Comments on this clone: Its ends do not fully match the called genes, so a read error is possible. The chain recombines TRBV19 with TRBJ2-7; a possible D gene is TRBD2 (6 bases). Per germline, CDR1 LNHDA and CDR2 SQIVND (reference sequence). This CDR3 contains 13 residues. The CDR3 protein is CASSIAGTVERYF. Written as DNA, the CDR3 is TGTGCCAGTAGTATAGCGGGGACTGTTGAGCGGTACTTC.

This clone was seen only a few times. This chain joins TRBV19 and TRBJ2-6, with D possibly being TRBD2 (6 bases). The CDR3 runs to 15 residues. Germline loops: CDR1 LNHDA, CDR2 SQIVND (reference sequence). Trimming stripped 5 bases from V and 6 bases from J, with 14 bases between. CDR3 protein: CASSAGPALANVLTF. DNA for the CDR3: TGTGCCAGTAGTGCGGGACCGGCCTTGGCCAACGTCCTGACTTTC.

The chain joins TRBV5-1 to TRBJ2-2, with 10 bases lining up with TRBD2. J lost 0 bases, V lost 2 bases, and 4 bases had no gene match. Germline V lookup: CDR1 SGHRS, CDR2 YFSETQ. This CDR3 has 17 amino acids. DNA for the CDR3: TGCGCCAGCAGCTTACAGACTAGCGGGTCGAACACCGGGGAGCTGTTTTTT. It encodes CASSLQTSGSNTGELFF.

This rearrangement joins TRBV20-1 to TRBJ1-2; D ambiguous. Germline CDR1 is DFQATT and CDR2 is SNEGSKA (reference sequence). The CDR3 loop spans 9 amino acids. Trimming pared 4 bases from V and 8 bases from J, leaving 5 bases between. This CDR3 reads CSAISGYTF. CDR3 nucleotide sequence: TGCAGTGCTATAAGCGGCTACACCTTC.

The genes are TRBV4-3 and TRBJ2-7, with TRBD2 as a possible D gene (5 bases). This CDR3 region has 16 residues. Trimming stripped 0 bases from V and 1 base from J, with 13 bases between. The germline gives CDR1 LGHNA, CDR2 YSLEER. Here the CDR3 reads CASSQDLASKSYEQYF. In DNA form, the CDR3 reads TGCGCCAGCAGCCAAGATTTGGCTAGCAAATCCTACGAGCAGTACTTC.

The V call is TRBV30, the J call TRBJ2-7, with D unclear. V was shortened by 2 bases and J by 2 bases, with 4 bases between the two germline ends. Germline V gene data show CDR1 as GTSNPN and CDR2 as SVGIG (reference sequence). The CDR3 contains 11 residues. CDR3 nucleotides: TGTGCCTGGAGTATCGCCTACGAGCAGTACTTC. Its translation is CAWSIAYEQYF.

V gene TRBV28 combines with J gene TRBJ2-6, with 8 bases lining up with TRBD1. Germline trimming cut 6 bases from V and 1 base from J; bases unmatched to any gene: 8. Germline V lookup: CDR1 MDHEN, CDR2 SYDVKM. The CDR3 loop spans 17 amino acids. The CDR3 sequence: CASSSRTGKSGANVLTF. The CDR3 DNA reads TGTGCCAGCAGCTCTAGGACAGGGAAGTCTGGGGCCAACGTCCTGACTTTC.

V is TRBV19 and J is TRBJ1-5, with unresolved D. This CDR3 has 12 residues. V was clipped by 3 bases and J by 9 bases, with 9 bases between them. Germline V gene lookup returns CDR1 LNHDA and CDR2 SQIVND (reference sequence). This CDR3 reads CASSILTGPQHF. The CDR3 region has the DNA TGTGCCAGTAGTATCCTTACCGGGCCCCAGCATTTT.